A selection of T cell receptor beta chains follows, all from one sample in a study of T cell responses to AZD1222 COVID-19 vaccine. The table came from immunoSEQ multiplex PCR; TCRdb's copy has only in-frame clones and leaves some out. The repertoire holds roughly 100,000 clones, with 85% to 90% as singletons. This specimen consisted of peripheral blood, obtained 28 days after the second AZD1222 dose. These receptors were taken from an adult who received the AZD1222 COVID-19 vaccine. The CDR3 runs from the conserved cysteine through the conserved F or W. D genes are given only for firm matches. Some rows have no size entry. The others give once, few or many, or a class for an expanded clone.

J gene,D gene,clone size,V gene,CDR3 protein,CDR3 DNA
TRBJ2-2,TRBD1,.,TRBV7-6,CASSFGGQAPGELFF,TGTGCCAGCAGCTTTGGGGGACAGGCCCCCGGGGAGCTGTTTTTT
TRBJ2-1,TRBD2,.,TRBV7-6,CASSLQREGLIDEQFF,TGTGCCAGCAGCTTACAGCGGGAGGGCCTTATCGATGAGCAGTTCTTC
TRBJ1-2,.,.,TRBV28,CASRLGDYGYTF,TGTGCCAGTCGGTTAGGGGACTATGGCTACACCTTC
TRBJ2-7,.,.,TRBV6-5,CASSYLEASYEQYF,TGTGCCAGCAGTTACTTGGAGGCCTCCTACGAGCAGTACTTC
TRBJ2-5,.,.,TRBV6-5,CASSFWGDVTKETQYF,TGTGCCAGCAGTTTTTGGGGGGACGTCACCAAAGAGACCCAGTACTTC
TRBJ1-1,.,.,TRBV18,CASSLQHPGRGGTEAFF,TGTGCCAGCTCACTACAGCATCCGGGACGTGGAGGGACTGAAGCTTTCTTT
TRBJ2-1,.,.,TRBV7-2,CASSLGLGLNEQFF,TGTGCCAGCAGCCTAGGGTTGGGGTTAAATGAGCAGTTCTTC
TRBJ2-1,.,.,TRBV18,CASSQDGYNEQFF,TGTGCCAGCTCACAAGACGGTTACAATGAGCAGTTCTTC
TRBJ2-7,.,.,TRBV27,CASSLSVPAGVYEQYF,TGTGCCAGCAGTTTATCGGTTCCCGCAGGTGTCTACGAGCAGTACTTC
TRBJ2-7,TRBD2,.,TRBV6-5,CASSSKGTSVHEQYF,TGTGCCAGCAGTTCGAAGGGGACTAGCGTGCACGAGCAGTACTTC
TRBJ1-5,.,.,TRBV3-1/TRBV3-2,CASSQEGQGGRRPQHF,TGTGCCAGCAGCCAAGAGGGGCAGGGTGGACGGAGGCCCCAGCATTTT
TRBJ2-5,TRBD2,.,TRBV5-1,CASSLGRLAEETQYF,TGCGCCAGCAGCTTGGGGAGACTAGCGGAAGAGACCCAGTACTTC
TRBJ1-1,.,.,TRBV3-1/TRBV3-2,CASSEHYWAFF,TGTGCCAGCAGCGAACACTACTGGGCCTTCTTT
TRBJ1-3,.,.,TRBV28,CASTEEGSGNTIYF,TGTGCCAGCACCGAGGAAGGCTCTGGAAACACCATATATTTT
TRBJ2-5,.,.,TRBV10-2,CASTGGQETQYF,TGCGCCAGCACCGGGGGCCAAGAGACCCAGTACTTC
TRBJ2-7,.,.,TRBV7-2,CASSLQKKYEQYF,TGTGCCAGCAGCTTACAGAAGAAGTACGAGCAGTACTTC
TRBJ2-5,TRBD1,.,TRBV7-8,CASSPGQGGVTQYF,TGTGCCAGCAGCCCCGGACAGGGCGGGGTGACCCAGTACTTC
TRBJ2-3,TRBD2,.,TRBV3-1/TRBV3-2,CASSQEWASGSTDTQYF,TGTGCCAGCAGCCAAGAATGGGCTAGCGGGAGCACAGATACGCAGTATTTT
TRBJ2-1,TRBD2,.,TRBV11-1,CASSLHGLDGNEQFF,TGTGCCAGCAGCTTACATGGACTAGACGGGAATGAGCAGTTCTTC
TRBJ2-7,.,.,TRBV2,CASSDPPTYEQYF,TGTGCCAGCAGTGACCCCCCGACCTACGAGCAGTACTTC
TRBJ2-3,TRBD2,.,TRBV3-1/TRBV3-2,CASSQGLAGIDTQYF,TGTGCCAGCAGCCAAGGACTAGCGGGAATAGATACGCAGTATTTT
TRBJ1-1,.,.,TRBV5-4,CASSSGGVLNTEAFF,TGTGCCAGCAGCTCAGGCGGGGTCTTAAACACTGAAGCTTTCTTT
TRBJ1-1,.,once,TRBV28,CASSFPTAEAFF,TGTGCCAGCAGTTTCCCCACAGCCGAAGCTTTCTTT
TRBJ2-7,TRBD1,.,TRBV5-4,CASSRGQGVYEQYF,TGTGCCAGCAGCCGGGGACAGGGCGTCTACGAGCAGTACTTC
TRBJ2-7,.,.,TRBV5-1,CASGFGESSYEQYF,TGCGCCAGCGGGTTTGGAGAGAGCTCCTACGAGCAGTACTTC
TRBJ2-7,TRBD1,.,TRBV27,CASRLTGYYEQYF,TGTGCCAGCAGACTGACAGGGTATTACGAGCAGTACTTC
TRBJ2-3,.,.,TRBV6-5,CASSYSDTDTQYF,TGTGCCAGCAGTTACTCGGACACAGATACGCAGTATTTT
TRBJ1-2,.,.,TRBV4-2,CASSPPRYTANYGYTF,TGTGCCAGCAGCCCCCCCCGGTATACAGCTAACTATGGCTACACCTTC
TRBJ1-1,TRBD1,.,TRBV9,CASGTGQMNTEAFF,TGTGCCAGCGGGACGGGACAGATGAACACTGAAGCTTTCTTT
TRBJ2-1,TRBD2,.,TRBV28,CASHSGSSYNEQFF,TGTGCCAGCCATAGCGGGAGCTCCTACAATGAGCAGTTCTTC
TRBJ1-2,.,.,TRBV2,CASSGGYGYTF,TGTGCCAGCAGTGGGGGCTATGGCTACACCTTC
TRBJ2-1,.,.,TRBV10-3,CAISGGTGDYNEQFF,TGTGCCATCAGTGGGGGAACCGGAGACTACAATGAGCAGTTCTTC
TRBJ2-2,.,.,TRBV24-1,CATSEGDVTGELFF,TGTGCCACCAGTGAGGGGGACGTGACCGGGGAGCTGTTTTTT
TRBJ2-3,.,.,TRBV3-1/TRBV3-2,CASSPRPGPITDTQYF,TGTGCCAGCAGCCCCCGTCCGGGACCGATCACAGATACGCAGTATTTT
TRBJ1-4,TRBD1,.,TRBV11-2,CASSLVGQGTVANEKLFF,TGTGCCAGCAGCTTAGTGGGACAGGGAACCGTAGCTAATGAAAAACTGTTTTTT
TRBJ2-1,.,.,TRBV5-8,CASSLQKPGEQFF,TGTGCCAGCAGCTTACAAAAGCCGGGGGAGCAGTTCTTC
TRBJ1-5,.,.,TRBV19,CASSYLTVGNQPQHF,TGTGCCAGTAGTTACTTGACAGTTGGCAATCAGCCCCAGCATTTT
TRBJ2-7,TRBD2,once,TRBV6-5,CASSFGTSGAYEQYF,TGTGCCAGCAGCTTCGGGACTAGCGGTGCTTACGAGCAGTACTTC
TRBJ1-1,.,.,TRBV11-2,CASSRQQDTEAFF,TGTGCCAGCAGTAGACAGCAGGACACTGAAGCTTTCTTT